Given below is one TCR beta chain in context. Its antigen is not identified. Between the trimmed V and J ends, which lost 6 bases and 0 bases, there was a span of 9 bases. The CDR3 loop spans 14 amino acids. Germline CDR1 is LNHDA and CDR2 is SQIVND (reference sequence). These data come from a study of T cell responses to AZD1222 COVID-19 vaccine. The repertoire was sequenced with immunoSEQ multiplex PCR; TCRdb's copy has only in-frame clones and lacks some. The sample gives 150,000 or so clones, around nine tenths of which show up once; about 1.5% is in the top ten. Study observations and caveats: Sampled repertoires all dated from after the peak T cell response. Vaccination with two AZD1222 doses was followed by a rise in Spike-specific TCR breadth and depth. The reported proportion of spike-specific TCRs targeting unmutated variant regions was nearly half.

This specimen was peripheral blood, taken on day 0 of AZD1222 vaccination. The sequence derives from an adult in good health. The chain couples TRBV19 to TRBJ1-5, with D unclear. CDR3 protein: CASRGVDSNQPQHF. The CDR3 coding sequence is TGTGCCAGTAGAGGTGTGGATAGCAATCAGCCCCAGCATTTT.